This record covers a single TCR beta chain. Its antigen is unidentified. These data originate in a study of cytomegalovirus exposure and HLA in healthy donors. Whole-study results and caveats: V segments that were indistinguishable, TRBV6-2 and TRBV6-3 among them, were omitted from analysis.

Germline assignment: CDR1 SGHTA and CDR2 FQGNSA. Trimming at V came to 5 bases and at J to 8 bases, leaving 5 bases not matched to a gene. The CDR3 contains 14 residues. The study ran its PCR with 60 Vbeta and 13 Jbeta primers. Sequenced by immunoSEQ multiplex PCR; TCRdb stores in-frame clones only, minus some. This table holds around 94,000 clones, approximately 77% found once. The sequence came from a male donor in good health and CMV-seropositive. The sequenced sample was PBMCs. The rearrangement joins TRBV7-2 to TRBJ1-4, with TRBD1 identical over 10 bases. The CDR3 region is CASSPGQGTEKLFF. The CDR3 DNA sequence: TGTGCCAGCAGCCCGGGACAGGGGACGGAAAAACTGTTTTTT. Full variable domain (rest looked up from reference TRBV7-2 and TRBJ1-4): GAGVSQSPSNKVTEKGKDVELRCDPISGHTALYWYRQSLGQGLEFLIYFQGNSAPDKSGLPSDRFSAERTGGSVSTLTIQRTQQEDSAVYLCASSPGQGTEKLFFGSGTQLSVL.